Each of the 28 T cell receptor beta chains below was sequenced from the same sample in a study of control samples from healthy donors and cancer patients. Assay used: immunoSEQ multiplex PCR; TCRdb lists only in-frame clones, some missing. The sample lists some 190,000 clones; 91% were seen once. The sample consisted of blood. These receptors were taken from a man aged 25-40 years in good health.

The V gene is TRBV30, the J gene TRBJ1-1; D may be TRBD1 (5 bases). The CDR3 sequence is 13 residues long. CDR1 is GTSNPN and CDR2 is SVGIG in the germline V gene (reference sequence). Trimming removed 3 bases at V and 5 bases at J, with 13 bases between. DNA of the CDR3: TGTGCCTGGAGCCGCGGGGCTCAGACTGAAGCTTTCTTT. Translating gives CAWSRGAQTEAFF. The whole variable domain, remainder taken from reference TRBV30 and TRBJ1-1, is SQTIHQWPATLVQPVGSPLSLECTVEGTSNPNLYWYRQAAGRGLQLLFYSVGIGQISSEVPQNLSASRPQDRQFILSSKKLLLSDSGFYLCAWSRGAQTEAFFGQGTRLTVV.

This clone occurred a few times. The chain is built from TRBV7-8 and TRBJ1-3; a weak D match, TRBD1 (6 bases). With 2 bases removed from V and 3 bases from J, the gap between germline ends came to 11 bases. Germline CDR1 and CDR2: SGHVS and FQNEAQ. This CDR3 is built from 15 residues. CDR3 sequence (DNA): TGTGCCAGCAGCTTAACTGGACAGAGTGGAAACACCATATATTTT. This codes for CASSLTGQSGNTIYF.

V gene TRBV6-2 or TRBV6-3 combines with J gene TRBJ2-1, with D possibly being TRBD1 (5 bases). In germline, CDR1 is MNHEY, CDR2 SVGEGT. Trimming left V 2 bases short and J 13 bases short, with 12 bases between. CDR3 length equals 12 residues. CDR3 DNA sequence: TGTGCCAGCAGTTACCCACAGGTACATCAGTTCTTC. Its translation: CASSYPQVHQFF.

The DNA of the CDR3 is TGTGCCTGGAGTGGGGCGCGCGAGCAGTACTTC. Translating gives CAWSGAREQYF. V is TRBV30 and J is TRBJ2-7; no clear D. V gave up 1 base and J gave up 6 bases, with 7 bases separating them. Germline V CDR1 and CDR2: GTSNPN, SVGIG (reference sequence). The CDR3 has 11 amino acids.

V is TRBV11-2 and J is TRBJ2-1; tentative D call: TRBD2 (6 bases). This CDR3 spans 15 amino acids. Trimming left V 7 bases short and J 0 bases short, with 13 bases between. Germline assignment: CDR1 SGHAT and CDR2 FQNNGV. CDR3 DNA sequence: TGTGCCAGCACCGCCCGGGGGAGCTCCTACAATGAGCAGTTCTTC. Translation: CASTARGSSYNEQFF.

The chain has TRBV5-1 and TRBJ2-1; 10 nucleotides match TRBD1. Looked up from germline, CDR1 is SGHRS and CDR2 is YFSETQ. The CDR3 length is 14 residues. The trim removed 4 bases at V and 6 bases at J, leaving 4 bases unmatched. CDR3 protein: CASSRRQGANEQFF. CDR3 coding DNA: TGCGCCAGCAGCCGAAGACAGGGGGCCAATGAGCAGTTCTTC.

CDR3 loop: CASSELDLPNEKLFF. In nucleotides, the CDR3 is TGTGCCAGCAGTGAACTGGACCTGCCCAATGAAAAACTGTTTTTT. The chain has TRBV6-1 and TRBJ1-4; D is unresolved. This CDR3 contains 15 residues. Germline values: CDR1 MNHNS, CDR2 SASEGT. V was shortened by 2 bases and J by 5 bases, with 12 bases between the two germline ends.

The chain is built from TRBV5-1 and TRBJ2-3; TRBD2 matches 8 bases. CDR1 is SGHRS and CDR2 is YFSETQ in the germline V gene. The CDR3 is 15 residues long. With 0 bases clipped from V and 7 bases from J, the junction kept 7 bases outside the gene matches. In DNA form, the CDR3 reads TGCGCCAGCAGCTTGGAGGCGGGGGGCTTAAATACGCAGTATTTT. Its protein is CASSLEAGGLNTQYF.

DNA of the CDR3: TGTGCCAGCAGCTCTCCGGGCTTAGGTCATGGAAACACCATATATTTT. Encoded protein: CASSSPGLGHGNTIYF. The chain carries TRBV5-6 and TRBJ1-3, with D unclear. Trimming left V 3 bases short and J 3 bases short, with 16 bases between. The CDR3 extends over 16 amino acids. CDR1 SGHDT and CDR2 YYEEEE come from the germline V gene.

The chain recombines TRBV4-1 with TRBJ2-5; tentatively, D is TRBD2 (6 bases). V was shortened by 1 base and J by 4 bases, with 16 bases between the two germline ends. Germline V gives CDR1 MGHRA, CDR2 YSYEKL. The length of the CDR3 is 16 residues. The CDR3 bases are TGCGCCAGCAGCCAAGGCGCGGGACCTAAAGGAGAGACCCAGTACTTC. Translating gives CASSQGAGPKGETQYF.

The CDR3 bases are TGTGCCAGCAGCTCCACCACGGGACCCGGGTACAATGAGCAGTTCTTC. As protein: CASSSTTGPGYNEQFF. J is TRBJ2-1 and V is TRBV11-2; D could derive from TRBD1 or TRBD2 (5 bases each). Germline lookup yields CDR1 SGHAT and CDR2 FQNNGV. V lost 4 bases, J lost 4 bases, and 17 bases lay in between. The CDR3 spans 16 residues.

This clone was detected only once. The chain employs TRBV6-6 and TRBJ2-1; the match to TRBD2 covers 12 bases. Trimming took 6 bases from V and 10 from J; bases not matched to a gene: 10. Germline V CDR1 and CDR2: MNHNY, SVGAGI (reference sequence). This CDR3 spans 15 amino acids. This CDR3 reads CASSYLAGGPLEQFF. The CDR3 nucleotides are TGTGCCAGCAGCTATCTAGCGGGGGGGCCTTTAGAGCAGTTCTTC.

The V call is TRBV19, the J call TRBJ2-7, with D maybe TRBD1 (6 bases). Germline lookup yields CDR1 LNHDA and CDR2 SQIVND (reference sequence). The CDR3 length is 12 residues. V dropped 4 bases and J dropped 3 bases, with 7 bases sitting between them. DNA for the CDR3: TGTGCCAGTAGTAGGGACAACTACGAGCAGTACTTC. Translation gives CASSRDNYEQYF.

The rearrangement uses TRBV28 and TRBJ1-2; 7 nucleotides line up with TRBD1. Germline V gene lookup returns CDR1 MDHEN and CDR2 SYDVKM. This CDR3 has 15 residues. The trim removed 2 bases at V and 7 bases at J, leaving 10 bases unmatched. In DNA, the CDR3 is TGTGCCAGCAGTTTACGCGGCAGGGGGTTCTTTGGCTACACCTTC. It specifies CASSLRGRGFFGYTF.

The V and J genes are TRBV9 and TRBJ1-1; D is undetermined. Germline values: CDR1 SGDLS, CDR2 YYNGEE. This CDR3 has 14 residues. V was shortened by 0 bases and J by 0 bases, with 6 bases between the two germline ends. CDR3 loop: CASSVDSLNTEAFF. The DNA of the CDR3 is TGTGCCAGCAGCGTAGACAGCTTGAACACTGAAGCTTTCTTT.

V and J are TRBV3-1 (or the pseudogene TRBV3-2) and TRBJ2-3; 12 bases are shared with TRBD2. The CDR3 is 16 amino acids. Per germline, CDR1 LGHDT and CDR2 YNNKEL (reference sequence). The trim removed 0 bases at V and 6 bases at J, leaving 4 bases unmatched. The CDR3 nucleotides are TGTGCCAGCAGCCAAGATGCCACTAGCGGGGGGGATACGCAGTATTTT. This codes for CASSQDATSGGDTQYF.

The CDR3 DNA reads TGTGCCAGCAGCTTGGTACAGGGGGCCTACGAGCAGTACTTC. Protein sequence: CASSLVQGAYEQYF. The chain is built from TRBV5-8 and TRBJ2-7, with 8 bases that match TRBD1. Unmatched junction bases numbered 1, after V lost 0 bases and J lost 2 bases. The CDR3 has 14 residues. Germline V gene data show CDR1 as SGHTS and CDR2 as YDEGEE.

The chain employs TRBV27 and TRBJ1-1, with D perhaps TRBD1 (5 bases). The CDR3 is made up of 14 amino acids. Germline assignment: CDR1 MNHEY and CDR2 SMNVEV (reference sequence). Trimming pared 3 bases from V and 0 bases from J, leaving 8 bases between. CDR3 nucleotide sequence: TGTGCCAGCAGTTTGGGACGGATGAACACTGAAGCTTTCTTT. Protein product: CASSLGRMNTEAFF.

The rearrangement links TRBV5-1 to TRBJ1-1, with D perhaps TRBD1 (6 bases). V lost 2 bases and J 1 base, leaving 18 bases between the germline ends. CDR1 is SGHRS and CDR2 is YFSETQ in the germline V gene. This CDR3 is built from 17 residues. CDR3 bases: TGCGCCAGCAGCTTTTTGGGACGACAGGCGCCGAACACTGAAGCTTTCTTT. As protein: CASSFLGRQAPNTEAFF.

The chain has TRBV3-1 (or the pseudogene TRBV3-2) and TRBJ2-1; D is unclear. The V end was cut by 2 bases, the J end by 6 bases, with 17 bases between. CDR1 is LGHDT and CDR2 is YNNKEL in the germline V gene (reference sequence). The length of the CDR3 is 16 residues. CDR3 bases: TGTGCCAGCAGCCAATTGGGCAATGGATTAAGCAATGAGCAGTTCTTC. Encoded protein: CASSQLGNGLSNEQFF.

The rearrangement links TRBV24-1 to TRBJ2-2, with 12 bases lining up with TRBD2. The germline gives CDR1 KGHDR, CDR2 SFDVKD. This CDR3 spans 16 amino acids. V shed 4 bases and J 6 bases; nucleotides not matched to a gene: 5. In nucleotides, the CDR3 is TGTGCCACCAGTGAGCCCCCTAGCGGGGGGGCCGGGGAGCTGTTTTTT. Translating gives CATSEPPSGGAGELFF.

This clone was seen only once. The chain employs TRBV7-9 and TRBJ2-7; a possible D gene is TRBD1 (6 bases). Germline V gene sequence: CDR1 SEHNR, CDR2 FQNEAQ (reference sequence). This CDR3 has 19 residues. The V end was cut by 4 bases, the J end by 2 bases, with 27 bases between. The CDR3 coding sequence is TGTGCCAGCAGCTCAACTATTCCGGGACAACAAGGTTTCGCCTACGAGCAGTACTTC. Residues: CASSSTIPGQQGFAYEQYF.

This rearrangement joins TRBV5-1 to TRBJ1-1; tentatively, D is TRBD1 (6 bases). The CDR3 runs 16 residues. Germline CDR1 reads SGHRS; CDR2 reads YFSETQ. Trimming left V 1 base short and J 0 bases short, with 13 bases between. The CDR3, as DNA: TGCGCCAGCAGCTTGTTTAGGGGGGCCATGAACACTGAAGCTTTCTTT. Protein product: CASSLFRGAMNTEAFF.

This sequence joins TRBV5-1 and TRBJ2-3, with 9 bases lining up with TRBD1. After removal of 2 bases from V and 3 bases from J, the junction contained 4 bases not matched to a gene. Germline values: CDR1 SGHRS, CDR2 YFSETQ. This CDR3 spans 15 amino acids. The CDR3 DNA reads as TGCGCCAGCAGCTTACAGGGGGCTGGGACAGATACGCAGTATTTT. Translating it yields CASSLQGAGTDTQYF.

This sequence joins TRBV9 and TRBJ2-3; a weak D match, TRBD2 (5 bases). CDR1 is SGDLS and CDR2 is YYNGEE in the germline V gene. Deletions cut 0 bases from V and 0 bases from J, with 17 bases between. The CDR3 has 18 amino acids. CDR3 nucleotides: TGTGCCAGCAGCGTAGGAGCGGCCGAAACAACTAGCACAGATACGCAGTATTTT. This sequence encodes CASSVGAAETTSTDTQYF.

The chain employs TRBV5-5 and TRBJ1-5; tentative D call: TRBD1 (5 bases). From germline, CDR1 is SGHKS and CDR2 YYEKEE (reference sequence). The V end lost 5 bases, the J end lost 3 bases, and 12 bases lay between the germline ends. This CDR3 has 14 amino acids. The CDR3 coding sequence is TGTGCCAGCAGTCCGCAGGGCCCCAATCAGCCCCAGCATTTT. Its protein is CASSPQGPNQPQHF.

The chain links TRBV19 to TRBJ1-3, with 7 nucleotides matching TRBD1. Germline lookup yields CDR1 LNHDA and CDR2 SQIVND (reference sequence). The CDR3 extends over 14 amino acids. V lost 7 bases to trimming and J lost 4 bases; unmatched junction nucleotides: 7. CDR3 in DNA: TGTGCCAGTACCAGGGGACAGCACGGAAACACCATATATTTT. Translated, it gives CASTRGQHGNTIYF.

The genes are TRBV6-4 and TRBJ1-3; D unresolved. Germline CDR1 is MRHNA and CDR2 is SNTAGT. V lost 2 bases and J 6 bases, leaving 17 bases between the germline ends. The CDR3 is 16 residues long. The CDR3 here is CASSDIYRSFPNTIYF. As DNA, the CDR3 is TGTGCCAGCAGTGACATCTACAGATCGTTTCCAAACACCATATATTTT.